This T cell receptor (beta chain) derives from a study of T cell responses to AZD1222 COVID-19 vaccine. The data were produced by immunoSEQ multiplex PCR, yet TCRdb's version contains in-frame clones alone and is incomplete. The table includes about 45,000 clones, approximately 88% detected once. In the case of this clone: Its specificity is not known.

Study findings and constraints: Spike regions recognized by vaccine-associated CD4 TCRs spanned the protein, led by 160-218 and 743-854. Nearly half of spike-specific TCRs reportedly go after variant regions that carry no mutations. Spike-specific TCR breadth and depth grew following two AZD1222 doses.

The germline CDR1 and CDR2 sequences are MGHDK and SYGVNS. Trimming shortened V by 1 base and J by 6 bases, and 19 bases separated the two germline ends. This CDR3 comprises 18 residues. This TCR was recovered from an adult who received the AZD1222 COVID-19 vaccine. The chain employs TRBV25-1 and TRBJ1-6; D may be TRBD1 (5 bases). The starting material was peripheral blood, obtained 28 days after the second AZD1222 dose. The CDR3 region is CASSESGVRRNRNSPLHF. The CDR3 nucleotides are TGTGCCAGCAGTGAATCGGGGGTACGGCGGAACCGTAATTCACCCCTCCACTTT.